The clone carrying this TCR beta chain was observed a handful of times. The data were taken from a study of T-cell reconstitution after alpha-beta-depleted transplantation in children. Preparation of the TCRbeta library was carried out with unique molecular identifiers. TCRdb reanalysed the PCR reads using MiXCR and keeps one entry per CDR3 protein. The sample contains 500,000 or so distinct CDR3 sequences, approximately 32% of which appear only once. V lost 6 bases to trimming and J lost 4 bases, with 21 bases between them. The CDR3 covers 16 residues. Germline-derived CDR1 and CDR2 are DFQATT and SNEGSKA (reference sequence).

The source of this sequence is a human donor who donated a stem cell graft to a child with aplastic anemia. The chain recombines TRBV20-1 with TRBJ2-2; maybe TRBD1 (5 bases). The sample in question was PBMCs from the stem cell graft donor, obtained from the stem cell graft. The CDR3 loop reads CSALGLGKLGTGELFF. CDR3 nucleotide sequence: TGCAGTGCCCTGGGGCTAGGCAAGCTCGGCACCGGGGAGCTGTTTTTT.